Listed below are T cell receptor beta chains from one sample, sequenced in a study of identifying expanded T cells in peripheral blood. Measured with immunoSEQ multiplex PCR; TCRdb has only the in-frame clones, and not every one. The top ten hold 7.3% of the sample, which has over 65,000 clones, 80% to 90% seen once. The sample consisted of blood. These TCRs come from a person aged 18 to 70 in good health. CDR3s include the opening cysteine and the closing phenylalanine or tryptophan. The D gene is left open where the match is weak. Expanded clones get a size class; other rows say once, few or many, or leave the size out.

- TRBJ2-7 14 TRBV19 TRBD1 TGTGCCAGTTCCTCCCGGGACAGTATCTACGAGCAGTACTTC CASSSRDSIYEQYF
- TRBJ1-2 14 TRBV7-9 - TGTGCCAGCAGCTTAGCGGGGGGATACTATGGCTACACCTTC CASSLAGGYYGYTF
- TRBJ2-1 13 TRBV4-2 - TGTGCCAGCAGCCAAGACAGAAACAATGAGCAGTTCTTC CASSQDRNNEQFF
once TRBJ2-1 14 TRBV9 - TGTGCCAGCAGCGTATCATGGGGGGAGAGTGAGCAGTTCTTC CASSVSWGESEQFF
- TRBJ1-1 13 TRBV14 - TGTGCCAGCAGCCATTTGACGAACACTGAAGCTTTCTTT CASSHLTNTEAFF
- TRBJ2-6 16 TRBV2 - TGTGCCAGCAGTGACCCCCCCAGGGTTGGGGCCAACGTCCTGACTTTC CASSDPPRVGANVLTF
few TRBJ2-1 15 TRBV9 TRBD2 TGTGCCAGCAGCGTAGGCCTAGCGGGAAACAATGAGCAGTTCTTC CASSVGLAGNNEQFF
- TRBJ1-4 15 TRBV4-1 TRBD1 TGCGCCAGCAGCCATCGGGACAGGGCAAATGAAAAACTGTTTTTT CASSHRDRANEKLFF
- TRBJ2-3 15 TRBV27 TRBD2 TGTGCCAGCAGTTTAGCGGGGGAGAGCACAGATACGCAGTATTTT CASSLAGESTDTQYF
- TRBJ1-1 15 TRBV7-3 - TGTGCCAGCAGCCAGACTCCTCAGGAGAACACTGAAGCTTTCTTT CASSQTPQENTEAFF
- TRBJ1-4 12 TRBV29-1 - TGCAGCGTTGAAGAGAGGCAAGAAAAACTGTTTTTT CSVEERQEKLFF
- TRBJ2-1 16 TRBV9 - TGTGCCAGCAGCGTGAGGGTGGGAAACTCCTACAATGAGCAGTTCTTC CASSVRVGNSYNEQFF
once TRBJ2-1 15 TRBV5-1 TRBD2 TGCGCCAGCAGCGTGAGCGGGAGGGCCGACAATGAGCAGTTCTTC CASSVSGRADNEQFF
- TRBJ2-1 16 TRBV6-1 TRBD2 TGTGCCAGCAGTGGGCTAGCGGGGGGAGCTTACAATGAGCAGTTCTTC CASSGLAGGAYNEQFF
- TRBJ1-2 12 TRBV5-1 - TGCGCCAGCAGCTTGGATCCAGAGCCCTACACCTTC CASSLDPEPYTF
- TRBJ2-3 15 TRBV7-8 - TGTGCCAGCAGCTTAGGCCGCAGGGAGACAGATACGCAGTATTTT CASSLGRRETDTQYF
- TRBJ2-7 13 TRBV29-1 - TGCAGCGTTGCTGCGGACGTAGCCTACGAGCAGTACTTC CSVAADVAYEQYF
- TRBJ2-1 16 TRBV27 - TGTGCCAGCACCCCCCGGGCGGGCAAGACGGGGAATGAGCAGTTCTTC CASTPRAGKTGNEQFF
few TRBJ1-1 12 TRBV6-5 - TGTGCCAGCAGTCACGGACCTCTGGAGGCTTTCTTT CASSHGPLEAFF
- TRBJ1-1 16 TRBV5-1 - TGCGCCAGCAGCTCAAACCAAGGTAGGGCGAACACTGAAGCTTTCTTT CASSSNQGRANTEAFF
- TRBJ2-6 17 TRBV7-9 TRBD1 TGTGCCAGCAGCTCTCAACCCCGGACAGGTGGGGCCAACGTCCTGACTTTC CASSSQPRTGGANVLTF
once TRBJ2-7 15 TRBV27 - TGTGCCAGCAGTTTATCGCCACAGATCTCCTACGAGCAGTACTTC CASSLSPQISYEQYF
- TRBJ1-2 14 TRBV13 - TGTGCCAGCAGCTCGGGGACATGGAACTATGGCTACACCTTC CASSSGTWNYGYTF
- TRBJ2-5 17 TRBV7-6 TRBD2 TGTGCCAGCAGCTTAGCCGGGTCTAGCGGGGGGCAAGAGACCCAGTACTTC CASSLAGSSGGQETQYF
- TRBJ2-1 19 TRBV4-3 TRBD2 TGCGCCAGCAGCCAAGATTTTTCGGGGCGACTAGCGGCGGGCAATGAGCAGTTCTTC CASSQDFSGRLAAGNEQFF
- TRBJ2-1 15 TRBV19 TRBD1 TGTGCCACCCAAAAACTAGACAGGGATCTCAATGAGCAGTTCTTC CATQKLDRDLNEQFF
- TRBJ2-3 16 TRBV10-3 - TGTGCCATCAGCCGTTTGCGTCAGGGGGGGGCAGATACGCAGTATTTT CAISRLRQGGADTQYF
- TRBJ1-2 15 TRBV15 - TGTGCCACCAGCAGAGATCGAAGCAGCACGGATGGCTACACCTTC CATSRDRSSTDGYTF
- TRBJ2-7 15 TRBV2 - TGTGCCACCAGAAAATGGGGGACCGGGGGTGACGAGCAGTACTTC CATRKWGTGGDEQYF
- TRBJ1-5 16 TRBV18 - TGTGCCAGCTCACGGAGCGTCACCGGGGGTGGTCAGCCCCAGCATTTT CASSRSVTGGGQPQHF
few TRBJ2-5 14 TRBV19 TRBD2 TGTGCCAGTAGTACGGGGGGGGTCCAAGAGACCCAGTACTTC CASSTGGVQETQYF
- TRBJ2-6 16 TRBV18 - TGTGCCAGCTCACCTCCAGGGGTTTCTGGGGCCAACGTCCTGACTTTC CASSPPGVSGANVLTF
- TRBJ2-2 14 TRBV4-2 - TGTGCCAGCATGTCCCGGCACACCTCCGGGGAGCTGTTTTTT CASMSRHTSGELFF
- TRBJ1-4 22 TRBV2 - TGTGCCAGCAGTGAGGGGATTACCATGGGGTCCGGGACCCTGGGTGGCAATGAAAAACTGTTTTTT CASSEGITMGSGTLGGNEKLFF
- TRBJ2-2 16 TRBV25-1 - TGTGCCAGCACCCCCCCGGACGGACAGTCTACCGGGGAGCTGTTTTTT CASTPPDGQSTGELFF
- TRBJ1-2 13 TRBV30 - TGTGCCTGCGCCCCCGAGGGCAGGCCTGGCTACACCTTC CACAPEGRPGYTF
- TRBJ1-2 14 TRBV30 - TGTGCCTGGAGTGTCGACGTCATTAACTATGGCTACACCTTC CAWSVDVINYGYTF
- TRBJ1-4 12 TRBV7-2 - TGTGCCAGCAGCTCAGGGAGTGAAAAACTGTTTTTT CASSSGSEKLFF
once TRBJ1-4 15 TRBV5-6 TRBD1 TGTGCCAGCAGCTTCGGGACAGGGGAAGGGGAAAAACTGTTTTTT CASSFGTGEGEKLFF
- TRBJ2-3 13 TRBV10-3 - TGTGCCATCAGTGAAGCTAGATCAGATACGCAGTATTTT CAISEARSDTQYF
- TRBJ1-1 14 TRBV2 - TGTGCCAGCCATTTAACAGTGCCGCCCACTGAAGCTTTCTTT CASHLTVPPTEAFF